These 27 T cell receptor beta chains were all obtained from the same sample, sequenced in a study of T cell repertoires in cytomegalovirus infection (dated by TCRdb to the late 2010s). The reads were generated on an Illumina HiSeq 1500. Clones were called with MiXCR by TCRdb after fastp trimmed the public reads at Q25, and only in-frame beta chains were retained. When rows share a CDR3 protein, they turn into one entry using the most common DNA and genes. Within this sample are hundreds of thousands of distinct CDR3 sequences, with roughly 9.5% of them counted one time only. Jointly, the top ten make up around 4.5% of the sample. The sample was PBMCs. The receptors come from a human donor in good health (CMV status not recorded). Some clones in this sample may be carry-over from other donors' samples.

Ten or more counts support this clonotype. The chain uses TRBV19 and TRBJ1-2; no definite D call. Germline V CDR1 and CDR2: LNHDA, SQIVND (reference sequence). V lost 5 bases to trimming and J lost 1 base, with 14 bases between them. The CDR3 spans 15 residues. The CDR3 here is CASSSIWTDNYGYTF. As DNA, the CDR3 is TGTGCCAGTAGTTCGATTTGGACCGATAACTATGGCTACACCTTC.

This clonotype was detected only a few times. The CDR3 loop reads CAWSRGGTEAFF. The CDR3 DNA reads as TGTGCCTGGAGTAGGGGGGGTACTGAAGCTTTCTTT. The chain couples TRBV30 to TRBJ1-1; a possible D gene is TRBD1 (6 bases). The germline V gene has CDR1 GTSNPN and CDR2 SVGIG (reference sequence). V lost 2 bases to trimming and J lost 5 bases, with 9 bases between them. The CDR3 sequence is 12 residues long.

There are a few counts of this clonotype. The chain uses TRBV20-1 and TRBJ2-4; D is unresolved. CDR1 is DFQATT, CDR2 SNEGSKA, per germline (reference sequence). The CDR3 spans 15 residues. Trimming took off 1 base at V and 2 bases at J, with 12 bases between the two ends. In DNA, the CDR3 is TGCAGTGCTAGAGTTTCCGGTGGGTCCAAAAACATTCAGTACTTC. Encoded protein: CSARVSGGSKNIQYF.

This chain links TRBV5-5 with TRBJ1-4, with 7 bases that match TRBD1. Germline CDR1 is SGHKS and CDR2 is YYEKEE (reference sequence). The V and J ends lost 2 bases and 8 bases, in that order; junction bases with no gene match: 6. This CDR3 has 14 amino acids. DNA of the CDR3: TGTGCCAGCAGCTTTCAGGGGGGTCGAGAAAAACTGTTTTTT. Translated, it gives CASSFQGGREKLFF.

The chain couples TRBV7-6 to TRBJ2-2, with TRBD1 matching 8 bases. Germline V lookup: CDR1 SGHVS, CDR2 FNYEAQ. The trim removed 1 base at V and 3 bases at J, leaving 7 bases unmatched. The CDR3 length is 17 residues. The CDR3 sequence: CASSLEAGGFDTGELFF. In DNA, the CDR3 is TGTGCCAGCAGCTTAGAAGCAGGGGGCTTCGACACCGGGGAGCTGTTTTTT.

This CDR3 is CASTQGGSGIYRITGELFF. The CDR3 DNA reads as TGTGCCAGCACCCAGGGGGGTAGCGGGATATACCGTATCACCGGGGAGCTGTTTTTT. The chain uses TRBV6-2 or TRBV6-3 and TRBJ2-2, with a weak D call TRBD2 (8 bases). This CDR3 is built from 19 residues. V was cut by 7 bases and J by 4 bases, with 28 bases left in between. Germline CDR1 MNHEY, CDR2 SVGEGT.

The V and J genes are TRBV27 and TRBJ2-7; no firm D call. CDR3 length equals 13 residues. V dropped 5 bases and J dropped 6 bases, with 14 bases sitting between them. CDR1 and CDR2 (germline): MNHEY, SMNVEV (reference sequence). The DNA of the CDR3 is TGTGCCAGCAGTGAATTGTTCAGTTTCGAGCAGTACTTC. Translated: CASSELFSFEQYF.

As regards this clonotype: This clone may be a read error of a much larger clone one base away. The chain carries TRBV7-2 and TRBJ2-3; D perhaps matches TRBD1 (6 bases). This CDR3 is 16 amino acids long. The germline V gene encodes CDR1 SGHTA and CDR2 FQGNSA. The CDR3 is CASSLAEGRWTDTQCF. CDR3 sequence (DNA): TGTGCCAGCAGCTTAGCCGAAGGTAGATGGACAGATACGCAGTGTTTT.

The table lists this clonotype with a few counts. The chain combines TRBV6-2 or TRBV6-3 with TRBJ2-3; no clear D. CDR1 and CDR2 (germline): MNHEY, SVGEGT. The CDR3 has 14 residues. V lost 0 bases and J lost 0, with 4 bases in between. The CDR3 sequence is CASSYSSSTDTQYF. The CDR3, as DNA: TGTGCCAGCAGTTACTCTTCTAGCACAGATACGCAGTATTTT.

This clonotype was observed at least ten times. CDR3 sequence: CASSLNSGQLYEQYF. For the CDR3, the DNA is TGTGCCAGCAGCTTAAATTCTGGGCAGCTCTACGAGCAGTACTTC. The V gene is TRBV7-3, the J gene TRBJ2-7; D is unclear. CDR1 and CDR2 from the germline V gene are SGHTA and FQGTGA. The CDR3 has 15 residues. Trimming removed 1 base from V and 3 bases from J, with 13 bases in between.

A word on this clonotype: A much larger clone differs by one base, so this may be a read error. The V and J genes are TRBV11-2 and TRBJ2-7; unclear D gene. V lost 5 bases and J lost 4, with 24 bases in between. The CDR3 contains 17 residues. Germline-derived CDR1 and CDR2 are SGHAT and FQNNGV. Here the CDR3 DNA reads TGTGCCAGCAGCGCCTTAACCGGGTCCAGCATATCGTACGAGCAGTACTTC. This sequence encodes CASSALTGSSISYEQYF.

This chain connects TRBV9 to TRBJ2-1; D gene ambiguous. Per germline, CDR1 SGDLS and CDR2 YYNGEE. V was cut by 3 bases and J by 7 bases, with 14 bases left in between. The CDR3 has 14 residues. CDR3 amino acids: CASSGSFPRNEQFF. CDR3 DNA: TGTGCCAGCAGCGGGTCCTTCCCTAGGAATGAGCAGTTCTTC.

The chain employs TRBV5-1 and TRBJ2-7; TRBD1 aligns across 7 bases. Trimming removed 5 bases from V and 7 bases from J; junction bases left unmatched: 12. The CDR3 is made up of 14 amino acids. Germline loops: CDR1 SGHRS, CDR2 YFSETQ. This CDR3 is CASRPTDRALEQYF. CDR3 nucleotide sequence: TGCGCCAGCAGGCCGACCGACAGGGCCTTGGAGCAGTACTTC.

The chain carries TRBV20-1 and TRBJ2-3; weak D call: TRBD1 (8 bases). The CDR3 length is 16 residues. V was shortened by 4 bases and J by 6 bases, with 23 bases between the two germline ends. The germline gives CDR1 DFQATT, CDR2 SNEGSKA (reference sequence). Written as DNA, the CDR3 is TGCAGTGCTAAAAAGGCCCGGACAGGGCGGGAGGATACGCAGTATTTT. Amino acid sequence: CSAKKARTGREDTQYF.

This clonotype was detected a few times. V gene TRBV6-2 or TRBV6-3 combines with J gene TRBJ2-7; D ambiguous. Germline values: CDR1 MNHEY, CDR2 SVGEGT. This CDR3 has 14 amino acids. V was cut by 2 bases and J by 2 bases, with 10 bases left in between. The CDR3 DNA sequence: TGTGCCAGCAGTTACGGCCTCTTACCCTACGAGCAGTACTTC. Protein sequence: CASSYGLLPYEQYF.

This clonotype appeared a few times. The V call is TRBV14, the J call TRBJ2-1; TRBD2 agrees at 12 bases. The V gene end was trimmed by 3 bases and the J gene end by 6 bases; junction bases not matched to a gene: 15. The germline V gene has CDR1 SGHDN and CDR2 FVKESK. CDR3 size: 19 residues. The CDR3 bases are TGTGCCAGCAGCCAGGACAGTACTAGCGGGAGGAGGGGCCGCAATGAGCAGTTCTTC. It is translated as CASSQDSTSGRRGRNEQFF.

In its sample, this clonotype was seen many times. The rearrangement joins TRBV28 to TRBJ2-3, with D uncertain. The ends were cut back, 5 bases at V and 2 bases at J, with 17 bases in the middle. CDR3 length equals 16 residues. CDR1 is MDHEN, CDR2 SYDVKM, per germline. The CDR3 DNA reads TGTGCCAGCAGTCCGGTTCTAGGTCCCGTCACAGATACGCAGTATTTT. Encoded protein: CASSPVLGPVTDTQYF.

This clonotype was found a few times. This rearrangement joins TRBV9 to TRBJ1-4; no clear D. Trimming left V 0 bases short and J 13 bases short, with 4 bases between. In germline, CDR1 is SGDLS, CDR2 YYNGEE. CDR3 length: 10 amino acids. CDR3 protein: CASSVVGLFF. CDR3 in DNA: TGTGCCAGCAGCGTAGTAGGACTGTTTTTT. Filled out from reference TRBV9 and TRBJ1-4, the complete variable domain reads DSGVTQTPKHLITATGQRVTLRCSPRSGDLSVYWYQQSLDQGLQFLIQYYNGEERAKGNILERFSAQQFPDLHSELNLSSLELGDSALYFCASSVVGLFFGSGTQLSVL.

Ten or more counts support this clonotype. This rearrangement joins TRBV14 to TRBJ2-2; the D call may be TRBD1 or TRBD2 (5 bases each). Germline CDR1 SGHDN, CDR2 FVKESK. With 0 bases removed from V and 3 bases from J, the gap between germline ends came to 11 bases. The CDR3 has 16 amino acids. CDR3 DNA: TGTGCCAGCAGCCAAGATTGGGGGATGGACACCGGGGAGCTGTTTTTT. It translates to CASSQDWGMDTGELFF.

This chain connects TRBV6-2 or TRBV6-3 to TRBJ1-1; D gene uncertain. The germline V gene has CDR1 MNHEY and CDR2 SVGEGT. This CDR3 is 14 amino acids long. Trimming took off 2 bases at V and 0 bases at J, with 7 bases between the two ends. CDR3 coding DNA: TGTGCCAGCAGTTACCCCACTATGAACACTGAAGCTTTCTTT. Translated, it gives CASSYPTMNTEAFF.

Many counts were recorded for this clonotype. The V and J genes are TRBV28 and TRBJ1-5; D might be TRBD1 (5 bases). CDR1 and CDR2 from the germline V gene are MDHEN and SYDVKM. The V end lost 4 bases, the J end lost 0 bases, and 19 bases lay between the germline ends. The length of the CDR3 is 18 residues. The CDR3 region has the DNA TGTGCCAGCAGTTCACCGGGACCGGCTGGAAATAGCAATCAGCCCCAGCATTTT. It yields the protein CASSSPGPAGNSNQPQHF. The entire variable domain, with the rest obtained from reference TRBV28 and TRBJ1-5, is as follows: DVKVTQSSRYLVKRTGEKVFLECVQDMDHENMFWYRQDPGLGLRLIYFSYDVKMKEKGDIPEGYSVSREKKERFSLILESASTNQTSMYLCASSSPGPAGNSNQPQHFGDGTRLSIL.

The chain has TRBV6-5 and TRBJ1-5; 8 nucleotides match TRBD1. CDR1 and CDR2 from the germline V gene are MNHEY and SVGAGI. Trimming took 4 bases from V and 7 from J; bases not matched to a gene: 3. The CDR3 totals 13 residues. The CDR3, as DNA: TGTGCCAGCAGTTCGACAGGGGACCAGCCCCAGCATTTT. Translated, it gives CASSSTGDQPQHF.

This clonotype was counted at least ten times. The rearrangement joins TRBV20-1 to TRBJ1-4; a weak D match, TRBD1 (6 bases). Germline loops: CDR1 DFQATT, CDR2 SNEGSKA (reference sequence). Deletions cut 3 bases from V and 7 bases from J, with 12 bases between. There are 13 residues in the CDR3. CDR3 DNA: TGCAGTGCTAGGCGACAGGAAGGTGAAAAACTGTTTTTT. Translated: CSARRQEGEKLFF.

The sample holds a few counts of this clonotype. CDR3 sequence reads: CASSLTPGSPAGYTF. The CDR3 DNA sequence: TGTGCCAGCAGCTTAACCCCGGGTAGCCCCGCGGGCTACACCTTC. The chain employs TRBV7-3 and TRBJ1-2; D uncertain. The V gene lost 0 bases and the J gene lost 8 bases, with 16 bases spanning the gap. This CDR3 spans 15 amino acids. Germline assignment: CDR1 SGHTA and CDR2 FQGTGA.

At least ten counts were recorded for this clonotype. The chain links TRBV7-8 to TRBJ2-6, with 9 bases aligning to TRBD1. The CDR3 is made up of 15 amino acids. Germline values: CDR1 SGHVS, CDR2 FQNEAQ. Trimming removed 6 bases from V and 2 bases from J; junction bases left unmatched: 2. For the CDR3, the DNA is TGTGCCAGCAGGGGGACAGGGACTGGGGCCAACGTCCTGACTTTC. Translated, it gives CASRGTGTGANVLTF.

This clonotype appeared a few times. The V call is TRBV20-1, the J call TRBJ2-7; D gene ambiguous. Between the trimmed V and J ends, which lost 3 bases and 0 bases, there was a span of 9 bases. The CDR3 extends over 13 amino acids. In germline, CDR1 is DFQATT, CDR2 SNEGSKA (reference sequence). CDR3 bases: TGCAGTGCTAGGAGTGATAGCTCCTACGAGCAGTACTTC. Translation gives CSARSDSSYEQYF.

The chain combines TRBV11-2 with TRBJ2-2; 11 bases agree with TRBD2. This CDR3 region has 16 residues. Per germline, CDR1 SGHAT and CDR2 FQNNGV. The J segment lost 1 base and the V segment lost 4 bases, leaving 2 bases of the junction unmatched. The CDR3 loop is CASSSGTSGNTGELFF. CDR3 DNA sequence: TGTGCCAGCAGCTCCGGGACTAGCGGGAACACCGGGGAGCTGTTTTTT.